A single sample gave rise to the 29 T cell receptor beta chains below, sequenced in a study of T cell responses to AZD1222 COVID-19 vaccine. Method: immunoSEQ multiplex PCR; TCRdb's copy keeps in-frame clones and lacks some. This table holds some 280,000 clones, approximately 94% found once. The specimen was peripheral blood, collected 28 days after the second AZD1222 dose. These receptors were collected from an adult who received the AZD1222 COVID-19 vaccine.

The rearrangement joins TRBV6-5 to TRBJ1-2, with D hard to call. The V end was cut by 6 bases, the J end by 7 bases, with 15 bases between. Germline CDR1 and CDR2: MNHEY and SVGAGI. The CDR3 is 13 residues long. CDR3 region: CASSLIGEAGYTF. CDR3 nucleotides: TGTGCCAGCAGCTTGATTGGGGAGGCTGGCTACACCTTC.

V usage is TRBV5-1 and J usage is TRBJ2-5, with D maybe TRBD2 (5 bases). Trimming pared 4 bases from V and 4 bases from J, leaving 17 bases between. The CDR3 is 15 residues long. Per germline, CDR1 SGHRS and CDR2 YFSETQ. The CDR3 nucleotides read TGCGCCAGCAGCCCGCCCCTAGCCGGGTCAGAGACCCAGTACTTC. Protein sequence: CASSPPLAGSETQYF.

The rearrangement uses TRBV6-5 and TRBJ1-6, with unresolved D. CDR3 length equals 12 residues. The V end lost 5 bases, the J end lost 9 bases, and 8 bases lay between the germline ends. The germline V gene has CDR1 MNHEY and CDR2 SVGAGI. Here the CDR3 DNA reads TGTGCCAGCAGTCCTACCTCTTCACCCCTCCACTTT. Its translation: CASSPTSSPLHF.

The genes are TRBV19 and TRBJ2-1; 10 bases match TRBD2. The CDR3 contains 15 residues. The germline V gene has CDR1 LNHDA and CDR2 SQIVND (reference sequence). V gave up 5 bases and J gave up 8 bases; unmatched junction bases: 9. This chain's CDR3 is CASSPNSGGADEQFF. CDR3 nucleotide sequence: TGTGCCAGTAGTCCAAACAGCGGGGGGGCCGATGAGCAGTTCTTC.

The chain links TRBV29-1 to TRBJ1-1; 7 bases map to TRBD1. Germline values: CDR1 SQVTM, CDR2 ANQGSEA. The CDR3 totals 15 residues. Losses at the gene ends were 7 bases for V and 5 bases for J; bases not matched to a gene: 16. The CDR3 spells CSAGVVQGLGTEAFF. The CDR3 nucleotides read TGCAGCGCGGGTGTGGTACAGGGGCTAGGGACTGAAGCTTTCTTT.

The chain carries TRBV3-1 (or the pseudogene TRBV3-2) and TRBJ2-7; 9 bases fit TRBD1. Trimming removed 3 bases from V and 6 bases from J; junction bases left unmatched: 9. Germline V gene lookup returns CDR1 LGHDT and CDR2 YNNKEL (reference sequence). The CDR3 contains 15 residues. CDR3 in DNA: TGTGCCAGCAGCCAGACCGGGACAGGGTGGTCCGAGCAGTACTTC. Protein: CASSQTGTGWSEQYF.

The chain uses TRBV5-1 and TRBJ2-7; maybe TRBD1 (6 bases). CDR1 and CDR2 (germline): SGHRS, YFSETQ. V lost 2 bases, J lost 5 bases, and 11 bases lay in between. CDR3 size: 13 residues. In nucleotides, the CDR3 is TGCGCCAGCAGCTTCAGCTCAGGGGACGAGCAGTACTTC. This sequence encodes CASSFSSGDEQYF.

Worth noting for this clone: In the same sample, other DNA sequences code for this CDR3. V and J are TRBV7-6 and TRBJ2-1; no clear D. This CDR3 has 15 residues. V gave up 5 bases and J gave up 3 bases, with 14 bases separating them. Germline CDR1 reads SGHVS; CDR2 reads FNYEAQ. The CDR3 region has the DNA TGTGCCAGCAGCCTAAGACTGGCTGGCTACAATGAGCAGTTCTTC. Encoded protein: CASSLRLAGYNEQFF.

The chain is built from TRBV19 and TRBJ1-1; TRBD1 aligns across 8 bases. After removal of 7 bases from V and 1 base from J, the junction contained 8 bases not matched to a gene. Germline CDR1 reads LNHDA; CDR2 reads SQIVND (reference sequence). The CDR3 is made up of 15 amino acids. The CDR3 is CASTTTGATNTEAFF. CDR3 nucleotides: TGTGCCAGTACCACGACAGGGGCTACGAACACTGAAGCTTTCTTT.

This rearrangement joins TRBV5-1 to TRBJ2-7; 8 bases line up with TRBD1. The CDR3 extends over 14 amino acids. The germline gives CDR1 SGHRS, CDR2 YFSETQ. The V segment lost 4 bases and the J segment 5 bases; nucleotides outside the gene matches: 8. DNA of the CDR3: TGCGCCAGCAGCCCGGGACAGGCTGTCCACGAGCAGTACTTC. Translating gives CASSPGQAVHEQYF.

The rearrangement uses TRBV28 and TRBJ2-7; 7 bases match TRBD1. The CDR3 spans 15 residues. Unmatched junction bases numbered 3, after V lost 1 base and J lost 0 bases. The germline V gene has CDR1 MDHEN and CDR2 SYDVKM. CDR3 residues: CASSLSTGFSYEQYF. The CDR3 DNA reads TGTGCCAGCAGTTTATCGACAGGGTTCTCCTACGAGCAGTACTTC. Full variable domain (missing parts from reference TRBV28 and TRBJ2-7): DVKVTQSSRYLVKRTGEKVFLECVQDMDHENMFWYRQDPGLGLRLIYFSYDVKMKEKGDIPEGYSVSREKKERFSLILESASTNQTSMYLCASSLSTGFSYEQYFGPGTRLTVT.

The genes are TRBV7-2 and TRBJ2-1; D possibly corresponds to TRBD1 (5 bases). V lost 5 bases, J lost 10 bases, and 9 bases lay in between. The germline V gene has CDR1 SGHTA and CDR2 FQGNSA. The CDR3 runs 11 residues. The CDR3 here is CASSRTMEQFF. In DNA form, the CDR3 reads TGTGCCAGCAGCCGGACAATGGAGCAGTTCTTC.

The chain combines TRBV3-1 (or the pseudogene TRBV3-2) with TRBJ2-7, with D possibly TRBD2 on 8 matching bases. Per germline, CDR1 LGHDT and CDR2 YNNKEL (reference sequence). The CDR3 has 19 amino acids. V was shortened by 0 bases and J by 2 bases, with 23 bases between the two germline ends. DNA for the CDR3: TGTGCCAGCAGCCAAGACCCCGGGACAGTACTTAGCGGGGCCTACGAGCAGTACTTC. Encoded protein: CASSQDPGTVLSGAYEQYF.

The chain carries TRBV7-2 and TRBJ2-1; 8 nucleotides match TRBD2. The CDR3 spans 16 residues. With 4 bases clipped from V and 8 bases from J, the junction kept 13 bases outside the gene matches. Per germline, CDR1 SGHTA and CDR2 FQGNSA. CDR3 loop: CASSSRGGLLNDEQFF. Written as DNA, the CDR3 is TGTGCCAGCAGCTCACGGGGGGGACTCCTTAACGATGAGCAGTTCTTC.

The J gene is TRBJ2-2, the V gene TRBV5-1; the D call may be TRBD1 or TRBD2 (6 bases each). Trimming removed 4 bases from V and 3 bases from J, with 19 bases in between. The CDR3 totals 17 residues. Per germline, CDR1 SGHRS and CDR2 YFSETQ. The CDR3 bases are TGCGCCAGCAGCGCCACCCCCGGGGGCACGTACACCGGGGAGCTGTTTTTT. Encoded protein: CASSATPGGTYTGELFF.

This clone has just a few counts. The rearrangement uses TRBV6-2 or TRBV6-3 and TRBJ1-5, with D perhaps TRBD1 (6 bases). Germline CDR1 MNHEY, CDR2 SVGEGT. The V end lost 6 bases, the J end lost 5 bases, and 20 bases lay between the germline ends. CDR3 length equals 16 residues. CDR3: CASSPNNLQGHQPQHF. The CDR3 DNA reads TGTGCCAGCAGCCCTAACAACTTACAGGGCCATCAGCCCCAGCATTTT.

The CDR3 is CASSQGGRGAVQETQYF. CDR3 coding DNA: TGTGCCAGCAGCCAGGGCGGTAGGGGGGCTGTCCAAGAGACCCAGTACTTC. V gene TRBV11-3 combines with J gene TRBJ2-5, with D perhaps assigned TRBD1 or TRBD2 (6 bases each). CDR1 and CDR2 from the germline V gene are SGHNT and YENEEA. The CDR3 has 17 residues. V lost 5 bases and J 1 base, leaving 20 bases between the germline ends.

J is TRBJ2-7 and V is TRBV12-3 or TRBV12-4; D is unresolved. V lost 1 base, J lost 9 bases, and 7 bases lay in between. This CDR3 spans 11 amino acids. CDR3 bases: TGTGCCAGCAGTTTAGATGGGGTGCAGTACTTC. Its translation: CASSLDGVQYF.

The chain uses TRBV12-3 or TRBV12-4 and TRBJ1-2, with D possibly being TRBD1 (5 bases). CDR3 length: 11 residues. Trimming cost V 4 bases and J 6 bases, with 6 bases left between them. The CDR3 coding sequence is TGTGCCAGCAGTTGGGGGGATGGCTACACCTTC. It yields the protein CASSWGDGYTF.

The chain uses TRBV4-1 and TRBJ2-3; maybe TRBD2 (6 bases). The germline CDR1 and CDR2 sequences are MGHRA and YSYEKL. V dropped 3 bases and J dropped 6 bases, with 16 bases sitting between them. This CDR3 contains 15 residues. Here the CDR3 reads CASSQSGLGGDTQYF. The CDR3 coding sequence is TGCGCCAGCAGCCAGTCCGGACTCGGAGGGGATACGCAGTATTTT.

This clone has only one observation. V usage is TRBV16 and J usage is TRBJ1-1, with D unclear. The V gene lost 3 bases and the J gene lost 5 bases, with 4 bases spanning the gap. CDR1 and CDR2 from the germline V gene are KGHSY and FQNENV. CDR3 length: 11 residues. DNA for the CDR3: TGTGCCAGCAGCCATGGGACTGAAGCTTTCTTT. It translates to CASSHGTEAFF.

The chain has TRBV6-5 and TRBJ2-3; D unresolved. The germline V and J ends were trimmed by 4 bases and 3 bases, with 11 bases remaining between them. Germline V gene lookup returns CDR1 MNHEY and CDR2 SVGAGI. This CDR3 is 14 amino acids long. The CDR3 DNA sequence: TGTGCCAGCAGTTCCCGGACCGTGACAGATACGCAGTATTTT. Translating gives CASSSRTVTDTQYF.

J is TRBJ1-1 and V is TRBV9; 10 nucleotides align to TRBD1. The germline V gene encodes CDR1 SGDLS and CDR2 YYNGEE. Trimming cost V 1 base and J 5 bases; bases outside gene matches: 5. The CDR3 is 15 residues long. CDR3: CASSVSGTGVTEAFF. The CDR3 bases are TGTGCCAGCAGCGTATCTGGGACAGGGGTAACTGAAGCTTTCTTT.

The chain uses TRBV19 and TRBJ2-1, with D unclear. Germline values: CDR1 LNHDA, CDR2 SQIVND (reference sequence). The V gene lost 0 bases and the J gene lost 9 bases, with 12 bases spanning the gap. The CDR3 has 14 amino acids. The CDR3 DNA sequence: TGTGCCAGTAGTATAGACTCTCGGTGGGGTGAGCAGTTCTTC. This codes for CASSIDSRWGEQFF.

V gene TRBV10-2 combines with J gene TRBJ1-1, with D perhaps matching TRBD1 (6 bases). The CDR3 totals 13 residues. V shed 9 bases and J shed 3 bases, with 14 bases lying between them. Germline V CDR1 and CDR2: WSHSY, SAAADI. CDR3 DNA: TGCGCCAGTTCGGGGGCGAGGGACACTGAAGCTTTCTTT. This sequence encodes CASSGARDTEAFF.

The chain couples TRBV18 to TRBJ2-3, with a weak D call TRBD1 (6 bases). Germline CDR1 and CDR2: KGHSH and LQKENI. V was trimmed by 4 bases and J by 0 bases, leaving 8 bases between them. This CDR3 comprises 14 residues. CDR3 protein: CASSRTESTDTQYF. CDR3 coding DNA: TGTGCCAGCTCACGGACAGAAAGCACAGATACGCAGTATTTT.

The chain links TRBV21-1 to TRBJ2-7; the table's D call TRBD2 went unverified against the DNA. TRBV21-1 is shown as a pseudogene. The CDR3 is 16 residues long. This chain's CDR3 is CASSIVGTRRVYEQYF. The CDR3, as DNA: TGTGCCAGCAGCATTGTAGGGACTAGGAGGGTGTACGAGCAGTACTTC.

The chain uses TRBV11-1 and TRBJ2-7, with D possibly matching TRBD1 (5 bases). The V gene lost 5 bases and the J gene lost 5 bases, with 10 bases spanning the gap. This CDR3 comprises 12 residues. Germline CDR1 is SGHAT and CDR2 is FQDESV (reference sequence). Here the CDR3 reads CASSQGANEQYF. The CDR3 DNA follows: TGTGCCAGCAGCCAAGGGGCCAACGAGCAGTACTTC.

This sequence joins TRBV3-1 (or the pseudogene TRBV3-2) and TRBJ1-1, with 7 bases identical to TRBD1. Germline V gene lookup returns CDR1 LGHDT and CDR2 YNNKEL (reference sequence). CDR3 length: 14 amino acids. Trimming at V came to 1 base and at J to 4 bases, leaving 3 bases not matched to a gene. CDR3 in DNA: TGTGCCAGCAGCCAAGCGGGACAGCGCACTGAAGCTTTCTTT. This gives the protein CASSQAGQRTEAFF.